This TCR beta chain was recovered during a study of tumor-infiltrating lymphocytes in primary liver carcinoma (dated by TCRdb to about 2017). Background on the whole study: Of the five patients, three men and two women aged 30 to 69 years, four had hepatocellular carcinoma and one had combined HCC and intrahepatic cholangiocarcinoma. The five patients had tumors of stage T1-T3 N0M0, with maximum diameters ranging from about 4 to 11 cm. Each sample produced roughly 3.5 to 8 million productive TCRbeta reads, and read depth showed no significant difference between tissue types. The study combined TCRbeta repertoire sequencing, expression microarrays and whole-exome sequencing across five regions of each liver tumor, with adjacent normal tissue and blood. A total of 35 or so specimens from 5 patients went through TCRbeta repertoire sequencing, namely 25 tumor regions, 5 adjacent noncancerous liver tissues and 5 peripheral blood samples. The 25 or so tumor region samples were profiled with Agilent mRNA microarrays so that TCRbeta repertoire diversity could be related to the local molecular phenotype. High reproducibility was observed for the technical replicate repertoires, with mean shared-clone rates roughly 0.87 and correlation coefficients above 0.95. Broad study findings and their caveats: Bulk unsorted samples precluded comparing CD4+ and CD8+ T cell repertoires. Just about 8-25% of top clones turned up in all five regions of a tumor, which suggests spatial heterogeneity among tumor-infiltrating T cells. With just a few patients in the study, the authors point out that the findings should be validated in a larger study. Only the TCR beta chain was sequenced, which likely underestimates true repertoire diversity because unpaired alpha chains were not captured. Repertoire overlap was higher between tumor regions (mean approximately 36%) than tumor-adjacent (approximately 17%) or tumor-blood (approximately 15%) pairs, consistent with antigen-driven expansion. Compared with blood, tumors had a significantly larger share of the repertoire taken up by the top 250 clones (p = 0.039).

Without any cell sorting, total RNA and DNA were co-extracted from about 20-30 mg of bulk tissue using the AllPrep DNA/RNA mini kit. Four to six patients with histopathologically diagnosed primary liver carcinoma underwent surgical resection in China between November 2015 and 2016. At the time of sampling, the patients had chronic HBV infection and had not received any treatment. Each tumor was sampled at five spatially separated regions: the superior, inferior, left-lateral and right-lateral poles and the tumor centre. Histology showed that every tumor sample contained more than 85% viable tumor cells. Each fresh piece of tumor and adjacent tissue was cut in two, with one half stored in RNAlater at -80 degrees C and the other half sent for histology. The CDR3 contains 16 residues, cysteine and phenylalanine counted. Of the read, only the CDR3 DNA is kept; its 48 bases are in frame from base 1. CDR1 and CDR2, looked up from the germline V gene, are LGHNA and YSLEER.

This clonotype has just a few counts. Its antigen is not yet known. Germline is not matched at one junction end, which may reflect a read error. Starting from approximately 500 ng total RNA, TCRbeta-specific cDNA was produced by reverse transcription with a constant-region primer and ProtoScript II reverse transcriptase. Three nested multiplex PCR rounds, following a slightly modified ARM-PCR procedure, were used to build the TCRbeta libraries. Each of the first two PCR rounds ran for roughly 9 cycles and used multiplex TRBV1-TRBV30 forward primers together with a Cbeta reverse primer. Sample barcodes and Illumina adapters were added in a final 25-cycle PCR with Deep VentR polymerase. Amplicons of 200-500 bp were gel-purified with a QIAquick gel extraction kit before sequencing. TCRbeta amplicons were sequenced on an Illumina HiSeq 2500 with 250-bp paired-end reads. From the authors' description of their analysis: Trimmomatic v0.33 was used to quality-trim the reads, and FLASH v1.2.11 was used to merge paired reads so that full CDR3 sequences could be recovered. V, D and J germline segments were assigned to the rearranged TCRbeta sequences by MiGEC v1.2.1b. Clonotype statistics and Shannon-Wiener diversity indices were computed with VDJtools v1.0.0. To reduce sampling bias, subsequent analyses other than the diversity analysis used only the 250 most abundant clonotypes in each sample. TCRdb applied fastp at Q25 and MiXCR to the public reads, then kept only in-frame beta chains. A single entry per CDR3 protein holds the most common genes and DNA from its merged rows. V and J calls and clone size were set by TCRdb, not the authors. The sample includes about 66,000 distinct CDR3 sequences, with about two thirds observed a single time. The ten most abundant clones make up less than 45% of the sample.

Sequencing used liver tumor tissue from sampling region 4. In the paper's terms, the cell subset or site label means: tumor region T4, right-lateral pole. The chain is encoded by TRBV4-3 joined to TRBJ1-2, with TRBD1 tentatively as D gene (6 bases match). The receptor's source is a man aged 40-50 years with primary liver carcinoma and hepatitis B virus infection. The CDR3 protein sequence reads: CTSSQAGAGRYYGYTF. The DNA is as follows: TGCACCAGCAGCCAGGCAGGGGCAGGGAGGTACTATGGCTACACCTTC.